The present T cell receptor beta chain was sequenced within a study of T cell responses to AZD1222 COVID-19 vaccine. Study-wide findings and caveats: Most donors were white British and more were female, and clonal diversity was possibly underestimated. Vaccine-associated CD4 TCRs spanned spike, dominant at 160-218 and 743-854. Only a handful of AZD1222 recipients, more than 5 in all, had baseline seropositivity.

To note about this clone: No antigen is known for it.

The CDR3 is 13 amino acids. Trimming removed 6 bases from V and 5 bases from J; junction bases left unmatched: 5. CDR1 and CDR2 (germline): SQVTM, ANQGSEA. TCRdb keeps only in-frame clones here, not all; method: immunoSEQ multiplex PCR. The sample lists some 180,000 clones, more than 90% seen once, with over 1.5% in the top ten. This chain uses TRBV29-1 with TRBJ1-5, with TRBD1 matching 9 bases. The source was peripheral blood, collected on day 0 of AZD1222 vaccination. The origin of this receptor is an adult in good health. CDR3 bases: TGCAGCGTGGGGACAGGGAGGCATCAGCCCCAGCATTTT. Its translation: CSVGTGRHQPQHF.